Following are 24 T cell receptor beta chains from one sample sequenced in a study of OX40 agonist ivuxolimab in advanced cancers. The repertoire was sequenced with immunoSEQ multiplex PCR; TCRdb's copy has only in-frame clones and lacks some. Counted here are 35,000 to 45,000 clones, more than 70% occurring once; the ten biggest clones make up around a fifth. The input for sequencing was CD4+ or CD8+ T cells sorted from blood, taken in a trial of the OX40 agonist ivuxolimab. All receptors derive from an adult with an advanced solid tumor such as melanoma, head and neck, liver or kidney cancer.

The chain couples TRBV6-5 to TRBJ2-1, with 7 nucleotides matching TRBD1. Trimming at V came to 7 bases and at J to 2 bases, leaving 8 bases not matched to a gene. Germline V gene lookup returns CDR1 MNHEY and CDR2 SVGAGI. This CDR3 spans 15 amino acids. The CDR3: CASTPGQRPYNEQFF. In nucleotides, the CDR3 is TGTGCCAGCACTCCGGGACAGAGGCCCTACAATGAGCAGTTCTTC.

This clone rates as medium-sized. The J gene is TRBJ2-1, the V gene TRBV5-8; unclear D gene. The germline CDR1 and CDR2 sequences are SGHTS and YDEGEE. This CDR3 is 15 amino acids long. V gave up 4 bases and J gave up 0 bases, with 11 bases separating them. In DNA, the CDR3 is TGTGCCAGCAGCCCCGACGTACCCTCCTACAATGAGCAGTTCTTC. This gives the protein CASSPDVPSYNEQFF.

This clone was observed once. As DNA, the CDR3 is TGTGCCAGCAGTGAGAGTGGGACAGGGGACTATGGCTACACCTTC. Translating gives CASSESGTGDYGYTF. The chain couples TRBV6-4 to TRBJ1-2; the match to TRBD1 covers 10 bases. The CDR3 contains 15 residues. Germline values: CDR1 MRHNA, CDR2 SNTAGT. Losses at the gene ends were 3 bases for V and 3 bases for J; bases not matched to a gene: 4.

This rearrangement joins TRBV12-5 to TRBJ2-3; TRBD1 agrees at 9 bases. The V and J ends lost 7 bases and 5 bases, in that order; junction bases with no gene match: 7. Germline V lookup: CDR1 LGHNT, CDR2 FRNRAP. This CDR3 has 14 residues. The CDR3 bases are TGTGCTAGTGCCAGGACAGGGGATTTAGATACGCAGTATTTT. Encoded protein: CASARTGDLDTQYF.

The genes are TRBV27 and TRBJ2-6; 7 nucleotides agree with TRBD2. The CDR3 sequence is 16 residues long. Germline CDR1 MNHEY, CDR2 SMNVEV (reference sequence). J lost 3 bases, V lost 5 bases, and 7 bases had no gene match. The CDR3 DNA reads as TGTGCCAGCAGTACCTTTGGGGGGGATGGGGCCAACGTCCTGACTTTC. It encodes CASSTFGGDGANVLTF.

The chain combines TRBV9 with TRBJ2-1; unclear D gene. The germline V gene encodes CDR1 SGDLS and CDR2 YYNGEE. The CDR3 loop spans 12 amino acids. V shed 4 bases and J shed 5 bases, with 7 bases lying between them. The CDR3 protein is CASSSDNNEQFF. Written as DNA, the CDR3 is TGTGCCAGCAGCTCAGACAACAATGAGCAGTTCTTC.

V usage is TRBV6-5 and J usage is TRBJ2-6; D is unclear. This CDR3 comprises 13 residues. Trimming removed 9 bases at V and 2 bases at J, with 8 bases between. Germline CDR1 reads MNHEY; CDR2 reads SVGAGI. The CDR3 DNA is TGTGCCAGTGGGGTTGCTGGGGCCAACGTCCTGACTTTC. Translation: CASGVAGANVLTF.

For the CDR3, the DNA is TGTGCCAGCTCACCCGCGGACAGGCTCTATAATTCACCCCTCCACTTT. It is translated as CASSPADRLYNSPLHF. The chain couples TRBV18 to TRBJ1-6; 7 positions match TRBD1. The CDR3 consists of 16 residues. Germline CDR1 is KGHSH and CDR2 is LQKENI. Unmatched junction bases numbered 5, after V lost 3 bases and J lost 3 bases.

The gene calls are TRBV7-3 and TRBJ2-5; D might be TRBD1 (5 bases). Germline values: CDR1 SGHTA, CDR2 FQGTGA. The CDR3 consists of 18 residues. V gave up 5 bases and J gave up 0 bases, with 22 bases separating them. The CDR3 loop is CASSPTRQPTDNQETQYF. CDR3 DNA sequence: TGTGCCAGCAGCCCCACACGACAGCCCACTGACAACCAAGAGACCCAGTACTTC.

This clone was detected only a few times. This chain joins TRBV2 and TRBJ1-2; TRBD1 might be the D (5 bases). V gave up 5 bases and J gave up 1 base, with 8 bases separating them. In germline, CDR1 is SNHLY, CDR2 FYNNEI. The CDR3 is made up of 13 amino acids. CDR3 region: CASSPRVNYGYTF. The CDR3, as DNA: TGTGCCAGCAGTCCCAGGGTTAACTATGGCTACACCTTC.

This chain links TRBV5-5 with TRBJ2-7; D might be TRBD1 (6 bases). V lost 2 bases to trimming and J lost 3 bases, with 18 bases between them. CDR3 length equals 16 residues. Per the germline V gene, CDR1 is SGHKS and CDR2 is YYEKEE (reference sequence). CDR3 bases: TGTGCCAGCAGCTTTTTCGGGACAACCTCCTACTACGAGCAGTACTTC. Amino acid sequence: CASSFFGTTSYYEQYF.

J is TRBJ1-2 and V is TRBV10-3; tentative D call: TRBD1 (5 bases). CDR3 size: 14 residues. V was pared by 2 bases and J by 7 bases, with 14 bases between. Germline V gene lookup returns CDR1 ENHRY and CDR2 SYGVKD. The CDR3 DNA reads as TGTGCCATCAGTGAGCCAGGGCCCCGCGCTGGCTACACCTTC. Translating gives CAISEPGPRAGYTF.

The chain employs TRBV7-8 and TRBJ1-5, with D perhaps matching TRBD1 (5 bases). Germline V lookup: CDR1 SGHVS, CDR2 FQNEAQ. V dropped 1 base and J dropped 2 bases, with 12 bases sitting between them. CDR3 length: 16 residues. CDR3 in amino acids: CASSLVGQGGNQPQHF. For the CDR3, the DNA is TGTGCCAGCAGCTTAGTAGGGCAGGGTGGCAATCAGCCCCAGCATTTT.

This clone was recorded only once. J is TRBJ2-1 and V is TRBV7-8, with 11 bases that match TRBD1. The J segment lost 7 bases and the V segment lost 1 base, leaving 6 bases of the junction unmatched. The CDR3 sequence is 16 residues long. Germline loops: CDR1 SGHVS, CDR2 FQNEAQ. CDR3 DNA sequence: TGTGCCAGCAGCTTAGACGGACAGGGGGCGTTGAATGAGCAGTTCTTC. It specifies CASSLDGQGALNEQFF.

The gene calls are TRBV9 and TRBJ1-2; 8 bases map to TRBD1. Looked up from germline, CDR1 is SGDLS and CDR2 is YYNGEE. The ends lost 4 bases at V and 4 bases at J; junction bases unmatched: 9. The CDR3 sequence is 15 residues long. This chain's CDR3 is CASSSGQGRGYGYTF. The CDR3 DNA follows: TGTGCCAGCAGCTCCGGACAGGGAAGGGGCTATGGCTACACCTTC.

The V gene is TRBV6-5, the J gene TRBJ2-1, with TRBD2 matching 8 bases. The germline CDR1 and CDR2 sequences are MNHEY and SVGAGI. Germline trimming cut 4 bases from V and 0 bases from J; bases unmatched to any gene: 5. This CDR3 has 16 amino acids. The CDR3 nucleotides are TGTGCCAGCAGTTTCTCGGGGGGGGGCTCCTACAATGAGCAGTTCTTC. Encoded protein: CASSFSGGGSYNEQFF.

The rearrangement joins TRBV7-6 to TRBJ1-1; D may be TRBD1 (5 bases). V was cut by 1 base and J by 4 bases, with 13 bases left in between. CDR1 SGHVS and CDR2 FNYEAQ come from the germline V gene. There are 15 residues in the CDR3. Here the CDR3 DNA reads TGTGCCAGCAGCTTAGGAAAGGGAGGGACCACTGAAGCTTTCTTT. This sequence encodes CASSLGKGGTTEAFF. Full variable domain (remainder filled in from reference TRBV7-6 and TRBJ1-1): GAGVSQSPRYKVTKRGQDVALRCDPISGHVSLYWYRQALGQGPEFLTYFNYEAQQDKSGLPNDRFSAERPEGSISTLTIQRTEQRDSAMYRCASSLGKGGTTEAFFGQGTRLTVV.

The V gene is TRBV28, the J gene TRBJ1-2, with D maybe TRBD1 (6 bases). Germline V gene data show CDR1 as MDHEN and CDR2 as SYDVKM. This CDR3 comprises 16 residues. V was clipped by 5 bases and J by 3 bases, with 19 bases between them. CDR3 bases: TGTGCCAGCAGTCGGGTGGGGGACACCTTAGACTATGGCTACACCTTC. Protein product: CASSRVGDTLDYGYTF.

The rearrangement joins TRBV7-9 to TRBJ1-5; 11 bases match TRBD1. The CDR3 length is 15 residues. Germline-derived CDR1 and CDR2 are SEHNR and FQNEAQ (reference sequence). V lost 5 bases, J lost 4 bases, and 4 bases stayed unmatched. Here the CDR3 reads CASSHGDRGNQPQHF. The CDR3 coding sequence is TGTGCCAGCAGCCACGGGGACAGGGGGAATCAGCCCCAGCATTTT.

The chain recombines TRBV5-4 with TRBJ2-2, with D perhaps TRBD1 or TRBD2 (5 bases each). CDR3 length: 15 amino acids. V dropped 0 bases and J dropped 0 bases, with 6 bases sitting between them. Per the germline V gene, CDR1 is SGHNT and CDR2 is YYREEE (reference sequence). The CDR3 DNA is TGTGCCAGCAGCTTGGTGGGGGCGAACACCGGGGAGCTGTTTTTT. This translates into CASSLVGANTGELFF.

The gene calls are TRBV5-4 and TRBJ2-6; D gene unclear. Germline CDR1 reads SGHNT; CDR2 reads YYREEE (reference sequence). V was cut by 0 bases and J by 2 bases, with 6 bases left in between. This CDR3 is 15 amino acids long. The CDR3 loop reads CASSLGAAGANVLTF. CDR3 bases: TGTGCCAGCAGCTTGGGGGCCGCTGGGGCCAACGTCCTGACTTTC.

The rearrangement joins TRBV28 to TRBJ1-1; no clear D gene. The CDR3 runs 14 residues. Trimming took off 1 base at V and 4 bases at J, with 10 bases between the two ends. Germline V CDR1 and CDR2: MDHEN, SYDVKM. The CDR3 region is CASSLSGGITEAFF. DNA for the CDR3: TGTGCCAGCAGTTTATCAGGAGGGATCACTGAAGCTTTCTTT. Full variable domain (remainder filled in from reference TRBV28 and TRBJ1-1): DVKVTQSSRYLVKRTGEKVFLECVQDMDHENMFWYRQDPGLGLRLIYFSYDVKMKEKGDIPEGYSVSREKKERFSLILESASTNQTSMYLCASSLSGGITEAFFGQGTRLTVV.

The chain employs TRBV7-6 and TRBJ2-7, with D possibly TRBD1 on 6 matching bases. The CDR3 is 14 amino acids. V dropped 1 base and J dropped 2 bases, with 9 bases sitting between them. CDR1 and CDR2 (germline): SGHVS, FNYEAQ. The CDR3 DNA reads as TGTGCCAGCAGCTTAGGGGCAGGGGCCTACGAGCAGTACGTC. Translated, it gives CASSLGAGAYEQYV.

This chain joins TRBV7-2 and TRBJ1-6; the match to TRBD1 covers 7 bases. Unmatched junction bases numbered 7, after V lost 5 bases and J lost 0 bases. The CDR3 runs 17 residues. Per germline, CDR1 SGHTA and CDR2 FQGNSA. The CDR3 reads CASSMGTAYSYNSPLHF. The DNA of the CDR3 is TGTGCCAGCAGCATGGGGACAGCTTACTCCTATAATTCACCCCTCCACTTT.